Presented here are 19 T cell receptor beta chains from one specimen sequenced in a study of T cells in Graves' hyperthyroidism and ophthalmopathy. Authors of the study amplified TCR beta CDR3 regions from RNA transcripts. The HTBI primer set drove a first-round RT-PCR of the TCR CDR3. TCRdb itself ran the multiplex PCR reads through MiXCR, one entry per CDR3 protein. The sample has hundreds of thousands of distinct CDR3 sequences, 12% to 15% seen once. Sequenced input: blood. Receptor source: a woman younger than 35 with Graves' hyperthyroidism.

This clonotype has only a few counts. This chain uses TRBV7-9 with TRBJ2-1; D remains ambiguous. V lost 1 base, J lost 8 bases, and 12 bases lay in between. This CDR3 has 14 amino acids. From germline, CDR1 is SEHNR and CDR2 FQNEAQ (reference sequence). CDR3 loop: CASSLGLGGDEQFF. The CDR3 nucleotides are TGTGCCAGCAGCTTAGGTCTAGGTGGCGATGAGCAGTTCTTC.

The CDR3 sequence: CARAGLAPSSSYEQYF. In DNA form, the CDR3 reads TGTGCCAGGGCGGGACTAGCGCCAAGTAGCTCCTACGAGCAGTACTTC. V gene TRBV19 combines with J gene TRBJ2-7; TRBD2 agrees at 10 bases. The CDR3 has 16 residues. After removal of 9 bases from V and 0 bases from J, the junction contained 11 bases not matched to a gene. Per the germline V gene, CDR1 is LNHDA and CDR2 is SQIVND (reference sequence).

This clonotype was recorded many times. V is TRBV18 and J is TRBJ1-1; D is undetermined. The germline V and J ends were trimmed by 2 bases and 1 base, with 8 bases remaining between them. The CDR3 is 14 amino acids. CDR1 is KGHSH, CDR2 LQKENI, per germline. The CDR3 here is CASSPTLANTEAFF. DNA for the CDR3: TGTGCCAGCTCACCAACGTTGGCGAACACTGAAGCTTTCTTT.

The V gene is TRBV7-2, the J gene TRBJ1-2; D remains unclear. CDR1 and CDR2 from the germline V gene are SGHTA and FQGNSA. This CDR3 comprises 15 residues. V was pared by 1 base and J by 5 bases, with 14 bases between. The CDR3 DNA reads as TGTGCCAGCAGCTTAGATGGGGTAAATTGGTATGGCTACACCTTC. As protein: CASSLDGVNWYGYTF.

This clonotype has more than one count but fewer than ten. This chain uses TRBV7-2 with TRBJ1-2; 7 bases fit TRBD1. Unmatched junction bases numbered 2, after V lost 2 bases and J lost 5 bases. The CDR3 is 13 residues long. Germline CDR1 is SGHTA and CDR2 is FQGNSA. The CDR3 sequence is CASSLLGQYGYTF. In DNA, the CDR3 is TGTGCCAGCAGCTTATTGGGACAGTATGGCTACACCTTC.

There are a few counts of this clonotype. This rearrangement joins TRBV29-1 to TRBJ2-1; D remains ambiguous. This CDR3 region has 15 residues. CDR1 is SQVTM, CDR2 ANQGSEA, per germline. V lost 4 bases to trimming and J lost 4 bases, with 17 bases between them. CDR3 nucleotide sequence: TGCAGCGTTGCAGGCAGCCAAACCCTGTACAATGAGCAGTTCTTC. Amino acids: CSVAGSQTLYNEQFF.

Many counts were recorded for this clonotype. CDR3 amino acids: CASSGQYQETQYF. In nucleotides, the CDR3 is TGTGCCAGCAGTGGACAGTACCAAGAGACCCAGTACTTC. The chain joins TRBV12-3 or TRBV12-4 to TRBJ2-5; D perhaps matches TRBD1 (6 bases). Trimming removed 5 bases from V and 0 bases from J, with 7 bases in between. The CDR3 is 13 residues long.

This clonotype was observed at least ten times. The genes are TRBV5-1 and TRBJ1-1; a possible D gene is TRBD1 (6 bases). Germline lookup yields CDR1 SGHRS and CDR2 YFSETQ. The CDR3 is 14 residues long. V shed 0 bases and J shed 4 bases, with 10 bases lying between them. CDR3 amino acids: CASSLVRGLTEAFF. In DNA form, the CDR3 reads TGCGCCAGCAGCTTGGTTCGGGGGCTCACTGAAGCTTTCTTT.

The rearrangement uses TRBV6-1 and TRBJ2-1, with D possibly matching TRBD1 (6 bases). V lost 8 bases and J 0 bases, leaving 8 bases between the germline ends. The CDR3 is 13 amino acids. The germline CDR1 and CDR2 sequences are MNHNS and SASEGT. CDR3 amino acids: CASGQNSYNEQFF. Here the CDR3 DNA reads TGTGCCAGCGGACAGAACTCCTACAATGAGCAGTTCTTC.

The gene calls are TRBV29-1 and TRBJ2-1, with a weak D call TRBD2 (5 bases). From germline, CDR1 is SQVTM and CDR2 ANQGSEA. The CDR3 totals 14 residues. Trimming removed 5 bases from V and 0 bases from J, with 11 bases in between. In DNA form, the CDR3 reads TGCAGCGTTTCCGGGGAAAGCTCCTACAATGAGCAGTTCTTC. Residues: CSVSGESSYNEQFF.

This clonotype appeared many times. The gene calls are TRBV7-2 and TRBJ2-3, with 13 bases identical to TRBD2. This CDR3 is 15 amino acids long. The junction had 4 bases not matched to a gene; V was cut back by 6 bases and J by 4 bases. From germline, CDR1 is SGHTA and CDR2 FQGNSA. For the CDR3, the DNA is TGTGCCAGCAGGCAGACTAGCGGGAGGCCAGATACGCAGTATTTT. Translating gives CASRQTSGRPDTQYF.

This clonotype was recorded at least ten times. This chain joins TRBV7-2 and TRBJ2-1; D call uncertain. Germline V CDR1 and CDR2: SGHTA, FQGNSA. Between the trimmed V and J ends, which lost 2 bases and 4 bases, there was a span of 6 bases. The CDR3 is 13 amino acids. The CDR3 DNA sequence: TGTGCCAGCAGCTTAAACGGGTACAATGAGCAGTTCTTC. Translation: CASSLNGYNEQFF.

This clonotype was counted ten times or more. The genes are TRBV4-1 and TRBJ2-7, with a weak D call TRBD1 (6 bases). V lost 1 base and J 1 base, leaving 8 bases between the germline ends. CDR3 size: 14 residues. Germline V gene data show CDR1 as MGHRA and CDR2 as YSYEKL. The CDR3 DNA reads TGCGCCAGCAGCCAAGCAGGACAGTCCTACGAGCAGTACTTC. Its protein product is CASSQAGQSYEQYF.

This clonotype was detected only a few times. The chain employs TRBV6-1 and TRBJ1-2; 11 bases are shared with TRBD1. Germline V gene lookup returns CDR1 MNHNS and CDR2 SASEGT. The junction had 8 bases not matched to a gene; V was cut back by 5 bases and J by 6 bases. The CDR3 is 15 residues long. The CDR3 bases are TGTGCCAGCAGTTATAGGCCGGGACAGGGGGATGGCTACACCTTC. Its protein product is CASSYRPGQGDGYTF.

This clonotype was seen only a few times. CDR3 sequence (DNA): TGTGCCAGCAGCCTTCACCGGGACGGGGCTGAATACGAGCAGTACTTC. Protein product: CASSLHRDGAEYEQYF. The chain carries TRBV3-1 and TRBJ2-7; D possibly matches TRBD1 or TRBD2 (5 bases each). The CDR3 sequence is 16 residues long. V was pared by 4 bases and J by 4 bases, with 20 bases between. CDR1 LGHDT and CDR2 YNNKEL come from the germline V gene (reference sequence).

This clonotype was counted many times. This rearrangement joins TRBV3-1 to TRBJ2-1, with 7 bases identical to TRBD1. Germline assignment: CDR1 LGHDT and CDR2 YNNKEL (reference sequence). This CDR3 has 13 residues. Trimming at V came to 4 bases and at J to 10 bases, leaving 7 bases not matched to a gene. The CDR3 here is CASSRQGTSEQFF. The CDR3 region has the DNA TGTGCCAGCAGCCGACAGGGTACGAGCGAGCAGTTCTTC.

This clonotype was seen ten or more times. V usage is TRBV7-9 and J usage is TRBJ1-1, with D maybe TRBD1 (6 bases). Germline V lookup: CDR1 SEHNR, CDR2 FQNEAQ (reference sequence). The length of the CDR3 is 14 residues. Trimming took off 7 bases at V and 1 base at J, with 13 bases between the two ends. CDR3 loop: CASKFGQQNTEAFF. In DNA, the CDR3 is TGTGCCAGCAAGTTTGGACAGCAGAACACTGAAGCTTTCTTT.

This clonotype has just a few counts. The J gene is TRBJ2-4, the V gene TRBV5-5; 7 positions agree with TRBD2. Germline assignment: CDR1 SGHKS and CDR2 YYEKEE (reference sequence). The CDR3 totals 15 residues. V dropped 2 bases and J dropped 3; count of bases not matched to a gene: 5. CDR3 loop: CASSFGGVVKNIQYF. The CDR3 nucleotides are TGTGCCAGCAGCTTTGGGGGGGTTGTCAAAAACATTCAGTACTTC.

Ten or more counts support this clonotype. The chain recombines TRBV5-5 with TRBJ1-2, with 11 bases identical to TRBD1. With 6 bases clipped from V and 2 bases from J, the junction kept 12 bases outside the gene matches. The CDR3 spans 17 residues. The V gene's germline CDR1 is SGHKS and CDR2 YYEKEE (reference sequence). In nucleotides, the CDR3 is TGTGCCAGCACCGGAGGACAGGGGGCCCTAAAAAACTATGGCTACACCTTC. Translating it yields CASTGGQGALKNYGYTF.